This paragraph covers one T cell receptor beta chain sequence. Its antigen is unknown. One base away there is no much larger clone; base qualities are not given. Receptors were amplified or captured by PCR. DNA from cultured CD4+ T cells underwent TCR sequencing with the Oncomine TCR Beta short-read assay at the Johns Hopkins FTIC core. The QIAamp micro DNA kit was used to extract genomic DNA from the cultured CD4+ T cells. Oncomine TCR Beta libraries from cultured CD4+ T cells were pooled using unique dual indexes and sequenced on an Illumina iSeq 100. Turning to the authors' computational methods: Non-productive sequences were filtered out, and CDR3s that did not start with C, did not end with F or W, or were shorter than 7 amino acids were discarded. The MANAFEST web application identified antigen-specific clonotypes by comparing peptide-stimulated wells against reference wells and other culture wells. For a clone to be called positive, the clone needed an FDR below 0.05, an odds ratio above 5, and a productive frequency above 0.1% in at least two of three replicate wells. Cross-reactive clonotypes were defined as significantly expanded in both SARS-CoV-2 spike wells and at least one common cold coronavirus spike condition. Levenshtein distances (stringdist) and unrooted phylogenetic trees (ape) in R version 3.6.1 were used to assess CDR3 homology. TCRdb reprocessing: public reads trimmed at Q25 with fastp, clones called with MiXCR, in-frame beta chains kept. Records with the same CDR3 protein are collapsed into one entry carrying the most frequent genes and DNA. The V and J calls reflect TCRdb's pipeline rather than the authors' work. The sample table shows roughly 25,000 distinct CDR3 sequences, and around three fifths are seen once. About 3% of the sample lies in the top ten.

In the paper's terms, the treatment or condition label means: approximately 9-day PBMC culture with coronavirus spike peptide pools or control peptides (ViraFEST assay). The ViraFEST assay, used in the study, expanded antigen-specific T cells with peptide pools and then identified the expanded clonotypes through TCR sequencing. Positive SARS-CoV-2 PCR tests in the convalescent patients dated from March to December 2020, before Alpha, Beta and Delta variants emerged in the United States. Each well held 2.2 million or so PBMCs cultured in IMDM containing about 5% human AB serum and around 9.2 IU/ml IL-2, with 10 ug/ml peptide pools added. On days 3 and 7, half of the culture medium was replaced with fresh IL-2-containing medium. After 10 days of culture, CD4+ T cells were isolated by negative selection using the EasySep CD4+ T cell isolation kit. PBMCs were separated from whole blood using Ficoll-Paque Plus gradient centrifugation and then either used fresh or cryopreserved at -140C. Each culture condition was generally run in triplicate wells.

This entry is derived from a study of vaccination and CD4 T cells after COVID-19 (dated 2022 in TCRdb). The study in broad terms: Convalescent patients had a positive SARS-CoV-2 result on nasal swab PCR, and of these patients, fewer than ten had mild disease and one had severe disease. The convalescent cohort comprised six males and four females, including two Hispanic individuals, seven Caucasians, two Asians and one multiracial person. Two doses of either the Pfizer-BioNTech BNT162b2 vaccine (n=8) or the Moderna mRNA-1273 vaccine (n=2) were administered to participants. Post-COVID blood samples from convalescent patients were collected a median of about 100 days after diagnosis, with a range of roughly 35 to 161 days. Post-vaccine blood samples were taken a median of 72 days after the second vaccine dose, with a range of 14 to 241 days. Overlapping spike peptide pools from SARS-CoV-2 and from the common cold coronaviruses HCoV-NL63, HCoV-OC43 and HCoV-229E were used as culture stimuli. In control cultures, a CEFX viral epitope pool was used as positive control, an HIV-1 Nef peptide pool was used as negative control, or no peptide was added. The spike-specific CD4+ TCR repertoire was compared before and after mRNA vaccination in under 11 COVID-19 convalescent patients and a handful of infection-naive healthy vaccine recipients. Overall results and qualifications from the work: The median number of SARS-CoV-2-reactive clonotypes rose from 20 to 25 after infection to 38 after vaccination, but the change was not significant. Of the vaccine-specific clones in convalescent patients, 304 of 307, or nearly all, reacted only to SARS-CoV-2 spike and did not cross-react with common cold coronaviruses. Only a relatively small number of convalescent patients were included in the study, and early timepoints following natural infection were not analyzed. Among the post-vaccine SARS-CoV-2-reactive clones in convalescent patients, a median 86.3% showed up only after vaccination, which suggests vaccine-specific priming.

The CDR3 numbers 17 residues from cysteine through phenylalanine. Only the CDR3 part of the read is kept: 51 bases, read in frame from the first base. The sequence is built from TRBV1 and TRBJ2-3; TRBD2 is the table's D call and was not checked against the DNA. TRBV1 is a documented pseudogene. The sample consisted of CD4+ T cells from blood, cultured in vitro. The clonotype comes from a human donor who had recovered from COVID-19. The CDR3: CTSSQPPQRAYTDTQYF. The nucleotides are TGTACCAGCAGCCAACCCCCCCAGCGGGCCTACACAGATACGCAGTATTTT.